Below, 25 T cell receptor beta chains from the same sample are listed, as sequenced in a study of shared clonotypes between healthy human individuals. Naive CD8 cells, CD45RO-negative and positively selected for CCR7, excluded terminally differentiated effector memory CD45RA+ cells. Repertoires were generated with immunoSEQ multiplex PCR, while TCRdb's copy carries only in-frame clones and drops some. The table has roughly 1,800,000 clones, about 95% seen once. Sequences were obtained from naive CD8+ T cells sorted from blood. The receptors derive from a young man in good health.

This chain links TRBV4-3 with TRBJ2-1; no firm D call. V lost 1 base, J lost 3 bases, and 13 bases lay in between. The CDR3 loop spans 16 amino acids. In germline, CDR1 is LGHNA, CDR2 YSLEER. For the CDR3, the DNA is TGCGCCAGCAGCCAAGGAGGCGGTACCAACTACAATGAGCAGTTCTTC. Its protein product is CASSQGGGTNYNEQFF.

The rearrangement joins TRBV6-6 to TRBJ2-3; D is perhaps TRBD1 (5 bases). Trimming cost V 8 bases and J 0 bases, with 18 bases left between them. The CDR3 is 16 residues long. Germline assignment: CDR1 MNHNY and CDR2 SVGAGI (reference sequence). The CDR3 spells CASDRPRASSTDTQYF. The CDR3 region has the DNA TGTGCCAGCGACCGACCCAGGGCATCTAGCACAGATACGCAGTATTTT.

The chain recombines TRBV21-1 with TRBJ1-6; the DNA was not used to check the table's D call, TRBD1. TRBV21-1 is listed as a pseudogene. This CDR3 is 15 amino acids long. CDR3 protein: CASRRGQGYNSPLHF. CDR3 in DNA: TGTGCCAGCAGAAGGGGGCAGGGGTATAATTCACCCCTCCACTTT.

This rearrangement joins TRBV7-6 to TRBJ2-1; the match to TRBD2 covers 9 bases. The CDR3 is 15 residues long. CDR1 is SGHVS and CDR2 is FNYEAQ in the germline V gene. V lost 2 bases and J lost 2; bases outside the gene matches: 1. The CDR3 DNA reads TGTGCCAGCAGCTTAATAGCGGGGGCCTACAATGAGCAGTTCTTC. Its translation: CASSLIAGAYNEQFF. Using reference TRBV7-6 and TRBJ2-1 for the parts outside the CDR3, the full variable domain is GAGVSQSPRYKVTKRGQDVALRCDPISGHVSLYWYRQALGQGPEFLTYFNYEAQQDKSGLPNDRFSAERPEGSISTLTIQRTEQRDSAMYRCASSLIAGAYNEQFFGPGTRLTVL.

The V gene is TRBV2, the J gene TRBJ2-1; the match to TRBD2 covers 8 bases. From germline, CDR1 is SNHLY and CDR2 FYNNEI. The CDR3 covers 17 residues. Trimming took 0 bases from V and 4 from J; bases not matched to a gene: 8. The CDR3 protein is CASSEAPSREVYNEQFF. The DNA for the CDR3 is TGTGCCAGCAGTGAAGCGCCGTCGCGGGAGGTTTACAATGAGCAGTTCTTC.

On this clone: The same CDR3 arises from other DNA sequences in this sample as well. J is TRBJ2-7 and V is TRBV2; possibly TRBD2 for D (6 bases). The germline V and J ends were trimmed by 3 bases and 0 bases, with 9 bases remaining between them. The CDR3 is 14 amino acids. CDR1 SNHLY and CDR2 FYNNEI come from the germline V gene. The CDR3: CASSDPGLSYEQYF. Here the CDR3 DNA reads TGTGCCAGCAGTGACCCGGGACTCTCCTACGAGCAGTACTTC. Full variable domain (missing parts from reference TRBV2 and TRBJ2-7): EPEVTQTPSHQVTQMGQEVILRCVPISNHLYFYWYRQILGQKVEFLVSFYNNEISEKSEIFDDQFSVERPDGSNFTLKIRSTKLEDSAMYFCASSDPGLSYEQYFGPGTRLTVT.

The chain carries TRBV28 and TRBJ2-7; D unclear. CDR3 length: 14 amino acids. Between the trimmed V and J ends, which lost 1 base and 2 bases, there was a span of 9 bases. From germline, CDR1 is MDHEN and CDR2 SYDVKM. This chain's CDR3 is CASSLFSATYEQYF. The CDR3 DNA follows: TGTGCCAGCAGTTTATTTTCTGCTACCTACGAGCAGTACTTC.

The CDR3 coding sequence is TGTGCCAGCAGCCCCAAGGGAGATACGCAGTATTTT. It is translated as CASSPKGDTQYF. This chain links TRBV27 with TRBJ2-3; D is undetermined. Germline V gene lookup returns CDR1 MNHEY and CDR2 SMNVEV (reference sequence). This CDR3 has 12 residues. V lost 6 bases, J lost 5 bases, and 9 bases lay in between.

This chain links TRBV5-6 with TRBJ1-2; D remains unclear. V was trimmed by 4 bases and J by 8 bases, leaving 30 bases between them. The CDR3 totals 18 residues. Germline V gene data show CDR1 as SGHDT and CDR2 as YYEEEE. As DNA, the CDR3 is TGTGCCAGCAGCCCAATCGAGGTGGATACGCCAGGTAATTACGGCTACACCTTC. Its translation is CASSPIEVDTPGNYGYTF.

This clone was found once. The chain recombines TRBV5-4 with TRBJ1-2, with D possibly being TRBD1 (5 bases). The germline CDR1 and CDR2 sequences are SGHNT and YYREEE (reference sequence). The CDR3 runs to 15 residues. Trimming took 0 bases from V and 4 from J, leaving 13 bases between them. CDR3 loop: CASSLGSGTTYGYTF. DNA of the CDR3: TGTGCCAGCAGCTTGGGGTCAGGGACCACCTATGGCTACACCTTC.

V and J are TRBV9 and TRBJ2-2; 13 nucleotides agree with TRBD2. V lost 3 bases, J lost 4 bases, and 3 bases stayed unmatched. CDR1 is SGDLS, CDR2 YYNGEE, per germline. The CDR3 length is 16 residues. The CDR3 protein is CASSGLAGGGTGELFF. The CDR3 nucleotides read TGTGCCAGCAGCGGACTAGCGGGGGGCGGCACCGGGGAGCTGTTTTTT. Combining the CDR3 with reference TRBV9 and TRBJ2-2 gives the whole variable domain DSGVTQTPKHLITATGQRVTLRCSPRSGDLSVYWYQQSLDQGLQFLIQYYNGEERAKGNILERFSAQQFPDLHSELNLSSLELGDSALYFCASSGLAGGGTGELFFGEGSRLTVL.

This chain connects TRBV19 to TRBJ1-4, with TRBD1 matching 7 bases. CDR3 length equals 15 residues. Germline CDR1 is LNHDA and CDR2 is SQIVND (reference sequence). Germline trimming cut 3 bases from V and 6 bases from J; bases unmatched to any gene: 7. CDR3 DNA sequence: TGTGCCAGTAGTATTCTGGGTGGGACAGATGAAAAACTGTTTTTT. It yields the protein CASSILGGTDEKLFF.

This chain connects TRBV4-1 to TRBJ2-2, with D possibly matching TRBD2 (6 bases). The CDR3 contains 17 residues. V lost 0 bases and J lost 3, with 14 bases in between. CDR1 and CDR2 from the germline V gene are MGHRA and YSYEKL. CDR3 loop: CASSQDLRTTDTGELFF. The CDR3 region has the DNA TGCGCCAGCAGCCAAGACTTGAGGACTACCGACACCGGGGAGCTGTTTTTT.

The chain uses TRBV4-3 and TRBJ2-4, with 9 bases that match TRBD2. J gave up 4 bases and V 1 base, and 11 bases lay outside the gene matches. CDR1 and CDR2 from the germline V gene are LGHNA and YSLEER. This CDR3 has 18 residues. The CDR3 DNA reads as TGCGCCAGCAGCCAAGGCCACTGGCGGGAGGGCACTAAAAACATTCAGTACTTC. Its translation: CASSQGHWREGTKNIQYF.

The chain carries TRBV5-1 and TRBJ2-5; D tentatively reads TRBD1 or TRBD2 (7 bases each). The germline V gene has CDR1 SGHRS and CDR2 YFSETQ. V lost 0 bases, J lost 3 bases, and 18 bases lay in between. CDR3 length equals 17 residues. The CDR3 sequence is CASSLASLTGREETQYF. DNA of the CDR3: TGCGCCAGCAGCTTGGCGAGTCTGACAGGGAGGGAAGAGACCCAGTACTTC. The full variable domain, with the rest looked up from reference TRBV5-1 and TRBJ2-5, is KAGVTQTPRYLIKTRGQQVTLSCSPISGHRSVSWYQQTPGQGLQFLFEYFSETQRNKGNFPGRFSGRQFSNSRSEMNVSTLELGDSALYLCASSLASLTGREETQYFGPGTRLLVL.

J is TRBJ2-5 and V is TRBV11-2; D remains unclear. Trimming pared 3 bases from V and 4 bases from J, leaving 15 bases between. Germline V CDR1 and CDR2: SGHAT, FQNNGV. The CDR3 is 15 amino acids. The CDR3 nucleotides are TGTGCCAGCAGCTTTACCCCCCGATGGGGAGAGACCCAGTACTTC. It yields the protein CASSFTPRWGETQYF.

The chain combines TRBV6-6 with TRBJ1-5; a weak D match, TRBD1 (5 bases). Germline V gene data show CDR1 as MNHNY and CDR2 as SVGAGI (reference sequence). The CDR3 is 13 amino acids. The V and J ends lost 11 bases and 0 bases respectively, with 11 bases between them. The CDR3 spells CAGGWDSNQPQHF. Written as DNA, the CDR3 is TGTGCCGGGGGGTGGGATAGCAATCAGCCCCAGCATTTT.

For this clone: In the same sample, other DNA sequences code for this CDR3. This chain uses TRBV9 with TRBJ2-7, with D possibly being TRBD1 (5 bases). This CDR3 spans 14 amino acids. With 0 bases removed from V and 0 bases from J, the gap between germline ends came to 7 bases. Germline V gives CDR1 SGDLS, CDR2 YYNGEE. CDR3 amino acids: CASSVEGNSYEQYF. CDR3 coding DNA: TGTGCCAGCAGCGTAGAGGGGAACTCCTACGAGCAGTACTTC.

This clone came up a few times. The V and J genes are TRBV7-9 and TRBJ1-2, with 7 bases identical to TRBD1. The CDR3 has 13 amino acids. Per germline, CDR1 SEHNR and CDR2 FQNEAQ (reference sequence). V gave up 4 bases and J gave up 2 bases; unmatched junction bases: 1. In DNA form, the CDR3 reads TGTGCCAGCAGCTCACAGGGGAACTATGGCTACACCTTC. Translating gives CASSSQGNYGYTF. Combining the CDR3 with reference TRBV7-9 and TRBJ1-2 gives the whole variable domain DTGVSQNPRHKITKRGQNVTFRCDPISEHNRLYWYRQTLGQGPEFLTYFQNEAQLEKSRLLSDRFSAERPKGSFSTLEIQRTEQGDSAMYLCASSSQGNYGYTFGSGTRLTVV.

The gene calls are TRBV5-1 and TRBJ2-2; perhaps TRBD1 as D (6 bases). The CDR3 sequence is 17 residues long. With 0 bases removed from V and 0 bases from J, the gap between germline ends came to 12 bases. The V gene's germline CDR1 is SGHRS and CDR2 YFSETQ. Written as DNA, the CDR3 is TGCGCCAGCAGCTTGGCGACAGGCTCTGCGAACACCGGGGAGCTGTTTTTT. Protein product: CASSLATGSANTGELFF.

V gene TRBV7-9 combines with J gene TRBJ2-7; D gene uncertain. V was pared by 9 bases and J by 9 bases, with 18 bases between. The CDR3 is 12 residues long. Germline-derived CDR1 and CDR2 are SEHNR and FQNEAQ (reference sequence). The CDR3 region is CASQRGEKRQYF. CDR3 bases: TGTGCCAGTCAGCGTGGGGAAAAGAGGCAGTACTTC.

This sequence joins TRBV7-9 and TRBJ1-2; the D gene is possibly TRBD1 (6 bases). Trimming stripped 2 bases from V and 2 bases from J, with 18 bases between. Germline values: CDR1 SEHNR, CDR2 FQNEAQ (reference sequence). The length of the CDR3 is 17 residues. The CDR3 DNA sequence: TGTGCCAGCAGCTTAAGCCCGGGACAAAAGTTGAACTATGGCTACACCTTC. Translation: CASSLSPGQKLNYGYTF.

About this clone: Other DNA sequences in the same sample also yield this CDR3. CDR3 coding DNA: TGTGCCAGCAGTCCGGACAGGCAAGAGACCCAGTACTTC. Encoded protein: CASSPDRQETQYF. V usage is TRBV7-9 and J usage is TRBJ2-5, with 7 positions matching TRBD1. The J segment lost 2 bases and the V segment lost 6 bases, leaving 3 bases of the junction unmatched. Germline V gene sequence: CDR1 SEHNR, CDR2 FQNEAQ (reference sequence). This CDR3 spans 13 amino acids. The full variable domain, in which reference TRBV7-9 and TRBJ2-5 provide the parts outside the CDR3, is DTGVSQNPRHKITKRGQNVTFRCDPISEHNRLYWYRQTLGQGPEFLTYFQNEAQLEKSRLLSDRFSAERPKGSFSTLEIQRTEQGDSAMYLCASSPDRQETQYFGPGTRLLVL.

V usage is TRBV19 and J usage is TRBJ1-3, with D possibly TRBD1 on 6 matching bases. There are 14 residues in the CDR3. Trimming removed 6 bases at V and 1 base at J, with 10 bases between. Germline loops: CDR1 LNHDA, CDR2 SQIVND (reference sequence). CDR3 DNA: TGTGCCAGTAGCCTACAGGGATCTGGAAACACCATATATTTT. This translates into CASSLQGSGNTIYF.

The chain combines TRBV7-9 with TRBJ2-1, with D hard to call. The CDR3 runs to 16 residues. Trimming took off 4 bases at V and 0 bases at J, with 13 bases between the two ends. Germline CDR1 reads SEHNR; CDR2 reads FQNEAQ (reference sequence). The CDR3 protein is CASSSVSSYSYNEQFF. The DNA for the CDR3 is TGTGCCAGCAGCTCCGTCTCCAGCTACTCCTACAATGAGCAGTTCTTC.